This T cell receptor (beta chain) was obtained from a study of CD8+CD57+ T cells in acquired aplastic anemia. Study outcomes and limitations: There were 25 to 35 CD8+ CDR3 sequences that occurred in both patients and controls.

Genomic DNA acted as the template from which TCR beta VDJ combination and CDR3 sequence profiling were carried out. In TCRdb, the reads were re-called with MiXCR into one record per CDR3 protein. The sample consists of about 470,000 distinct CDR3 sequences, less than 35% of them appearing once. Regarding this clonotype: Its antigen remains unidentified.

Selection for sequencing was limited to patients who had shown CD8+CD57+ cell expansion by flow cytometry. The CDR3 is 12 amino acids. Per the germline V gene, CDR1 is MDHEN and CDR2 is SYDVKM. Trimming removed 8 bases from V and 3 bases from J, with 11 bases in between. This chain joins TRBV28 and TRBJ2-7; tentative D call: TRBD1 (6 bases). The receptor was derived from a human donor with aplastic anemia. The sequencing sample was made of sorted CD4+, CD8+, or CD8+CD57+ T cells (not recorded which) from PBMCs. The CDR3 bases are TGTGCCAGCGAAGACAGGTTCTACGAGCAGTACTTC. Its translation: CASEDRFYEQYF.